This T cell receptor beta chain emerged from a study of T-cell reconstitution after alpha-beta-depleted transplantation in children (dated by TCRdb to the mid-2010s). About the investigation overall: Using TCR repertoire profiling, the study quantitatively followed how T-cell immune reconstitution unfolded in children after TCRalphabeta/CD19-depleted allogeneic hematopoietic cell transplantation. The paper's findings and limits, for the study overall: Over subsequent months, a decline in hyperexpanded clone frequencies was noted, and after one year, T-cell counts and TCRbeta diversity were mostly ascribed to newly produced T cells. About two months after transplant, the apparently early recovery of alphabetaT-cell counts reportedly depended on just several hundred clones that had expanded rapidly and came from non-depleted graft cells. In some patients, the high TCRbeta diversity seen at day 60 was put down to recipient T cells and intrathymic progenitors that had survived conditioning.

The label giving this sample's time point can be read as: day 60 (about 2 months) after transplantation. The treatment or condition label, read with the paper, signifies: allogeneic hematopoietic cell transplantation with graft depleted of TCRalphabeta T cells and CD19 B cells. The transplant recipients were children given TCRalphabeta/CD19-depleted allogeneic hematopoietic cell grafts. The germline V gene gives CDR1 as SGDLS and CDR2 as YYNGEE. Relative to germline, V is 4 bases shorter and J is 6 bases shorter, with 15 bases between their ends. Counted from cysteine to phenylalanine, this CDR3 has 14 amino acids. The kept DNA is CDR3 alone, 42 bases in frame from the first base. Libraries were built with PCR. The instrument was an Illumina HiSeq 2500. To normalize quantification of the TCRbeta repertoire, the TCR libraries were built with molecular barcoding that relied on unique molecular identifiers. TCRdb took the public reads, trimmed them with fastp at Q25, ran MiXCR for clone calling and kept in-frame beta chains. Rows are combined by CDR3 protein, so each entry shows the most common genes and DNA. This sample is represented by some 8,200 distinct CDR3 sequences; roughly 13% of them were singletons. The biggest ten clones account for around 50% of the sample.

This clonotype was recorded at least ten times. Its specific antigen is unknown. No per-base quality is available; no much larger clone lies one base away. The chain was built from TRBV9 and TRBJ2-3, with no confidently assigned D gene. This sequence originates from a patient under 10 years old who had a stem cell transplant for inherited bone marrow failure, so the T cells may come from the graft donor. This specimen was PBMCs, mostly from graft donor cells, taken 60 days after TCRalphabeta/CD19-depleted stem cell transplant. For the CDR3, the sequence is CASSRRLPVDTQYF. In nucleotide form, the sequence is TGTGCCAGCAGCAGGCGATTGCCCGTGGATACGCAGTATTTT.